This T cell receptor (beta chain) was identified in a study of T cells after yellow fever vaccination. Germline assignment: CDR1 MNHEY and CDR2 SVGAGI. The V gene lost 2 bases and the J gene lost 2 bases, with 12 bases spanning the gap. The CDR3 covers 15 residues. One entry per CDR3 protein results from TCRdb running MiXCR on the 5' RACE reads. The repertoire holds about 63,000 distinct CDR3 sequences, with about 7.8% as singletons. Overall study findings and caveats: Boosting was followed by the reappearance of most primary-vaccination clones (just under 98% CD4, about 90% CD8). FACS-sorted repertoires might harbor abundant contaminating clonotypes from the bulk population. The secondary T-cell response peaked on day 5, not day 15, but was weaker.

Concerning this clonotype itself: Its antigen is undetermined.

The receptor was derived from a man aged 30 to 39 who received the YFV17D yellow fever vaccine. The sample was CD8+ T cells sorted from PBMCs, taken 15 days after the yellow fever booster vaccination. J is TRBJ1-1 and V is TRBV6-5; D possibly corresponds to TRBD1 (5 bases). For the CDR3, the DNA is TGTGCCAGCAGTTACGGGGAGGGACGAAACACTGAAGCTTTCTTT. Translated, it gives CASSYGEGRNTEAFF.